A selection of T cell receptor beta chains follows, all from one sample in a study. Each CDR3 protein is one row after TCRdb ran MiXCR on the 5' RACE reads. Altogether some 37,000 distinct CDR3 sequences are present, approximately 20% being singletons, with the ten largest covering approximately 3%. Source material: naive CD4+ T cells sorted from a lymph node. All receptors derive from a female donor with breast cancer. Both conserved end residues are part of each CDR3. D genes are given only for firm matches. Clone sizes are given selectively: once, few, many, or a class where the clone is expanded.

D	V	size	J	CDR3	DNA
TRBD2	TRBV5-5	many	TRBJ2-1	CASSFGGSSYNEQFF	TGTGCCAGCAGCTTCGGGGGGAGCTCCTACAATGAGCAGTTCTTC
NA	TRBV9	NA	TRBJ1-4	CASGTATNEKLFF	TGTGCCAGCGGCACTGCAACTAATGAAAAACTGTTTTTT
NA	TRBV6-5	many	TRBJ1-1	CASSSNTGVTEAFF	TGTGCCAGCAGTTCCAACACCGGGGTTACTGAAGCTTTCTTT
TRBD1	TRBV7-2	many	TRBJ2-7	CASSLDGTVSYEQYF	TGTGCCAGCAGCTTAGATGGGACAGTCTCCTACGAGCAGTACTTC
TRBD1	TRBV7-9	few	TRBJ2-6	CASSHDRGSGANVLTF	TGTGCCAGCAGCCACGACAGGGGTTCTGGGGCCAACGTCCTGACTTTC
NA	TRBV11-2	few	TRBJ2-3	CASSIRRLGDTQYF	TGTGCCAGCAGCATCCGCCGACTAGGAGATACGCAGTATTTT
NA	TRBV28	few	TRBJ2-7	CASKSQDNYEQYF	TGTGCCAGCAAATCCCAAGACAACTACGAGCAGTACTTC
NA	TRBV7-3	many	TRBJ2-1	CASSLRQAGGLSYNEQFF	TGTGCCAGCAGCTTAAGACAGGCTGGGGGACTCTCATACAATGAGCAGTTCTTC
NA	TRBV6-5	medium-sized	TRBJ2-1	CASSFFGRGEQFF	TGTGCCAGCAGTTTTTTCGGGCGGGGAGAGCAGTTCTTC
NA	TRBV7-6	few	TRBJ2-1	CASSVQEDYEQFF	TGTGCCAGCAGCGTACAGGAAGACTATGAGCAGTTCTTC
NA	TRBV28	many	TRBJ2-3	CASASGGFGTDTQYF	TGTGCCAGCGCTTCTGGTGGATTCGGCACAGATACGCAGTATTTT
NA	TRBV6-6	medium-sized	TRBJ2-5	CASSPKETQYF	TGTGCCAGCTCCCCAAAGGAGACCCAGTACTTC
NA	TRBV20-1	many	TRBJ2-5	CSATMLRLQETQYF	TGCAGTGCTACTATGCTAAGGCTCCAAGAGACCCAGTACTTC
NA	TRBV12-3/TRBV12-4	NA	TRBJ1-1	CASSFGGNTEAFF	TGTGCCAGCAGTTTTGGGGGGAACACTGAAGCTTTCTTT
NA	TRBV24-1	few	TRBJ2-7	CATSDSRELSYEQYF	TGTGCCACCAGTGATAGCAGAGAGCTCTCCTACGAGCAGTACTTC
NA	TRBV28	few	TRBJ1-4	CASTRDAEKLFF	TGTGCCAGCACCCGGGACGCGGAAAAACTGTTTTTT
NA	TRBV4-1	medium-sized	TRBJ2-7	CASSQSQGEKQYF	TGCGCCAGCAGCCAATCCCAGGGTGAGAAGCAGTACTTC
TRBD1	TRBV5-1	few	TRBJ2-1	CASSLVGQGWNEQFF	TGCGCCAGCAGCTTGGTGGGACAGGGGTGGAATGAGCAGTTCTTC
NA	TRBV9	few	TRBJ2-2	CASSVGSLNTGELFF	TGTGCCAGCAGCGTAGGCTCACTGAACACCGGGGAGCTGTTTTTT
NA	TRBV2	NA	TRBJ1-4	CASSAGDGEKLFF	TGTGCCAGCAGTGCAGGGGATGGTGAAAAACTGTTTTTT
NA	TRBV30	few	TRBJ1-2	CAWTRGADGYTF	TGTGCCTGGACCCGGGGCGCAGATGGCTACACCTTC
TRBD1	TRBV5-1	NA	TRBJ2-7	CASSLGQGAYEQYF	TGCGCCAGCAGCTTGGGACAGGGGGCCTACGAGCAGTACTTC
NA	TRBV20-1	many	TRBJ2-7	CSARVGAVYEQYF	TGCAGTGCTAGAGTGGGGGCCGTCTACGAGCAGTACTTC